These T cell receptor beta chains were read from a single sample in a study of STAT3 mutations in large granular lymphocyte leukemia. Measured with immunoSEQ multiplex PCR; TCRdb has only the in-frame clones, and not every one. Of some 25,000 clones in the sample, 94% are singletons; the top ten hold about 6.8%. Sample: peripheral blood mononuclear cells. The origin of the receptors is a man aged 40-49 years with T-cell large granular lymphocyte leukemia. Some clones in this sample may be carry-over from other donors' samples. The CDR3 runs from the conserved cysteine through the conserved F or W. The D gene is left open where the match is weak. Clone sizes are given selectively: once, few, many, or a class where the clone is expanded.

V	size	J	D	length	CDR3	DNA
TRBV18	NA	TRBJ2-7	NA	14	CASSLSGSSYEQYF	TGTGCCAGCTCACTCTCAGGGTCTTCCTACGAGCAGTACTTC
TRBV7-8	NA	TRBJ2-7	TRBD2	15	CASSLAGGAHYEQYF	TGTGCCAGCAGCTTGGCGGGGGGCGCCCACTACGAGCAGTACTTC
TRBV5-4	NA	TRBJ2-2	NA	14	CASSSGVNTGELFF	TGTGCCAGCAGCTCCGGGGTTAACACCGGGGAGCTGTTTTTT
TRBV4-3	once	TRBJ1-3	NA	12	CASSQVGNTIYF	TGCGCCAGCAGCCAAGTCGGAAACACCATATATTTT
TRBV19	NA	TRBJ2-6	NA	16	CASSMGQGTGANVLTF	TGTGCCAGTAGTATGGGGCAGGGTACTGGGGCCAACGTCCTGACTTTC
TRBV5-1	NA	TRBJ2-6	NA	16	CASSFRPNSGANVLTF	TGCGCCAGCAGCTTTAGACCGAACTCTGGGGCCAACGTCCTGACTTTC
TRBV5-6	NA	TRBJ2-2	TRBD2	14	CASSLAGSTGELFF	TGTGCCAGCAGCTTAGCGGGATCCACCGGGGAGCTGTTTTTT
TRBV7-9	NA	TRBJ1-1	NA	15	CASSLAGTPNTEAFF	TGTGCCAGCAGCTTGGCCGGGACACCGAACACTGAAGCTTTCTTT
TRBV5-4	NA	TRBJ1-6	NA	12	CASSSTESPLHF	TGTGCCAGCAGCTCGACAGAGTCACCCCTCCACTTT
TRBV5-1	NA	TRBJ1-5	NA	16	CASSHGTPGGNQPQHF	TGCGCCAGCAGCCACGGGACTCCGGGAGGCAATCAGCCCCAGCATTTT
TRBV7-9	NA	TRBJ2-7	TRBD1	15	CASSVGQGASYEQYF	TGTGCCAGCAGCGTTGGACAGGGGGCCTCCTACGAGCAGTACTTC
TRBV29-1	NA	TRBJ2-7	TRBD2	13	CSVEVLAGSEQYF	TGCAGCGTTGAAGTACTAGCGGGTAGCGAGCAGTACTTC
TRBV18	NA	TRBJ1-1	NA	13	CASSPSENTEAFF	TGTGCCAGCTCACCATCCGAGAACACTGAAGCTTTCTTT
TRBV7-9	NA	TRBJ1-1	NA	17	CASSLGPLRQMNTEAFF	TGTGCCAGCAGCTTAGGCCCCCTCCGACAGATGAACACTGAAGCTTTCTTT
TRBV4-3	NA	TRBJ2-5	NA	13	CASSQGRRETQYF	TGCGCCAGCAGCCAAGGGAGGCGGGAGACCCAGTACTTC
TRBV5-5	NA	TRBJ2-7	TRBD1	14	CASSLRDRVFEQYF	TGTGCCAGCAGCTTACGGGACAGGGTTTTTGAGCAGTACTTC
TRBV5-1	NA	TRBJ2-7	NA	11	CASSLDGEQYF	TGCGCCAGCAGCTTGGACGGAGAGCAGTACTTC
TRBV29-1	NA	TRBJ1-2	NA	11	CSVQGGQGYTF	TGCAGCGTTCAAGGCGGGCAAGGCTACACCTTC
TRBV10-3	NA	TRBJ1-2	NA	13	CAISDRGVDGYTF	TGTGCCATCAGTGATCGGGGGGTCGATGGCTACACCTTC
TRBV7-9	NA	TRBJ2-5	TRBD2	18	CASRPRVERGGLQETQYF	TGTGCCAGCAGACCGAGGGTAGAGCGGGGGGGACTCCAAGAGACCCAGTACTTC
TRBV7-2	NA	TRBJ2-7	TRBD1	14	CASSKDRGPYEQYF	TGTGCCAGCAGCAAGGACAGGGGGCCCTACGAGCAGTACTTC
TRBV5-1	NA	TRBJ2-7	NA	12	CASSEGQYEQYF	TGCGCCAGCAGCGAAGGACAGTACGAGCAGTACTTC
TRBV18	NA	TRBJ1-1	NA	11	CASSVNTEAFF	TGTGCCAGCTCAGTGAACACTGAAGCTTTCTTT
TRBV7-9	NA	TRBJ1-1	NA	13	CASSLGVGTEAFF	TGTGCCAGCAGCTTAGGGGTGGGCACTGAAGCTTTCTTT
TRBV30	NA	TRBJ1-1	NA	12	CACIGRNTEAFF	TGTGCCTGTATAGGAAGGAACACTGAAGCTTTCTTT
TRBV7-2	NA	TRBJ2-1	NA	16	CASSETGFGSYNEQFF	TGTGCCAGCAGCGAAACAGGGTTCGGCTCCTACAATGAGCAGTTCTTC
TRBV7-9	NA	TRBJ1-4	NA	15	CASSDQGRVNEKLFF	TGTGCCAGCAGCGATCAAGGGAGGGTAAATGAAAAACTGTTTTTT
TRBV29-1	NA	TRBJ1-2	NA	15	CSVEDQDGRGYGYTF	TGCAGCGTTGAAGATCAGGACGGAAGGGGCTATGGCTACACCTTC
TRBV2	NA	TRBJ1-5	TRBD1	15	CASSPGTGGTQPQHF	TGTGCCAGCAGTCCCGGGACAGGGGGCACTCAGCCCCAGCATTTT
TRBV7-9	once	TRBJ2-1	NA	14	CASSRTGMGNEQFF	TGTGCCAGCAGCCGGACGGGTATGGGGAATGAGCAGTTCTTC
TRBV18	NA	TRBJ1-5	TRBD1	14	CASSLRQGGQPQHF	TGTGCCAGCTCACTACGACAGGGGGGTCAGCCCCAGCATTTT
TRBV7-2	NA	TRBJ2-7	TRBD2	14	CASSFTSGLYEQYF	TGTGCCAGCAGTTTTACTAGCGGCCTCTACGAGCAGTACTTC
TRBV28	once	TRBJ1-5	TRBD1	15	CASSYPDRDNQPQHF	TGTGCCAGCAGTTACCCGGACAGGGACAATCAGCCCCAGCATTTT
TRBV28	NA	TRBJ2-3	NA	13	CAGGEGDTDTQYF	TGTGCCGGGGGTGAGGGGGATACAGATACGCAGTATTTT
TRBV11-2	NA	TRBJ2-3	NA	12	CASSFGPDTQYF	TGTGCCAGCAGCTTTGGCCCAGATACGCAGTATTTT
TRBV5-4	NA	TRBJ1-1	NA	14	CASSLQGVNTEAFF	TGTGCCAGCAGCTTGCAGGGAGTGAACACTGAAGCTTTCTTT
TRBV30	NA	TRBJ1-6	TRBD1	14	CAWNRGIIDSPLHF	TGTGCCTGGAACAGGGGAATAATAGATTCACCCCTCCACTTT
TRBV2	NA	TRBJ1-2	TRBD1	14	CASSAGTELYGYTF	TGTGCCAGCAGTGCCGGGACAGAACTTTATGGCTACACCTTC
TRBV19	NA	TRBJ1-1	TRBD1	15	CASSNYYRGGTEAFF	TGTGCCAGTAGTAACTACTACAGGGGAGGTACTGAAGCTTTCTTT
TRBV25-1	NA	TRBJ2-3	NA	15	CASSELRGWADTQYF	TGTGCCAGCAGTGAATTAAGGGGTTGGGCAGATACGCAGTATTTT
TRBV13	NA	TRBJ2-2	TRBD1	15	CASSHDRAATGELFF	TGTGCCAGCAGCCATGACAGGGCTGCTACCGGGGAGCTGTTTTTT
TRBV14	NA	TRBJ2-7	NA	13	CASRGLDSYEQYF	TGTGCCAGCAGGGGACTGGACTCCTACGAGCAGTACTTC
TRBV5-4	NA	TRBJ2-1	NA	12	CASSLGGNEQFF	TGTGCCAGCAGCTTGGGGGGTAATGAGCAGTTCTTC
TRBV5-6	NA	TRBJ2-7	NA	13	CASSFAMGYEQYF	TGTGCCAGCAGCTTCGCAATGGGTTACGAGCAGTACTTC
TRBV29-1	NA	TRBJ2-7	NA	14	CSAEGDGANNEQYF	TGCAGCGCCGAAGGGGACGGGGCTAACAACGAGCAGTACTTC